Listed below are T cell receptor beta chains from one sample, sequenced in a study of shared clonotypes between healthy human individuals. Profiled with immunoSEQ multiplex PCR; TCRdb holds only in-frame clones, not every one. The sample records about 510,000 clones, 95% to 97% being singletons. The sequenced sample was naive CD4+ T cells sorted from blood. These receptors all stem from a woman in her 30s in good health. CDR3s include the opening cysteine and the closing phenylalanine or tryptophan. A D gene is named only where the DNA matches it firmly. Clone size appears in some rows only: once, few, many, or a class for an expanded clone.

-	TRBV19	TRBD2	TRBJ2-1	TGTGCCAGTAGTATCGCACTAGCGGGAGGGAATGAGCAGTTCTTC	CASSIALAGGNEQFF
-	TRBV2	TRBD1	TRBJ2-3	TGTGCCAGCAGCCAGACAGGGGGAACAGATACGCAGTATTTT	CASSQTGGTDTQYF
once	TRBV18	-	TRBJ2-7	TGTGCCAGCTCACCACCCTCAGGGGACTTTATTGAGCAGTACTTC	CASSPPSGDFIEQYF
-	TRBV25-1	-	TRBJ2-7	TGTGCCAGCAGTGAATGGCCTGAGGGGCGGGAGCAGTACTTC	CASSEWPEGREQYF
-	TRBV29-1	-	TRBJ2-1	TGCAGCGTTGGAGAGGGCTCCTACAATGAGCAGTTCTTC	CSVGEGSYNEQFF
-	TRBV28	-	TRBJ2-6	TGTGCCAGCGGATCCGGGACCGGGGGGCCTGGGGCCAACGTCCTGACTTTC	CASGSGTGGPGANVLTF
-	TRBV6-6	-	TRBJ1-1	TGTGCCAGCAGTTACTCGAGCCGGAAGAACACTGAAGCTTTCTTT	CASSYSSRKNTEAFF
-	TRBV11-2	-	TRBJ1-5	TGTGCCAGCAGCCACTACAATCAGCCCCAGCATTTT	CASSHYNQPQHF
-	TRBV28	TRBD2	TRBJ2-1	TGTGCCAGCAGTTTTGCGGGGAGGGGCAATGAGCAGTTCTTC	CASSFAGRGNEQFF
-	TRBV11-2	TRBD2	TRBJ2-1	TGTGCCAGCAGCTTTAGCGGGAATTACAATGAGCAGTTCTTC	CASSFSGNYNEQFF
-	TRBV30	-	TRBJ1-1	TGTGCCTGGAGCTACAGGGTTAGTGAAGCTTTCTTT	CAWSYRVSEAFF
-	TRBV27	-	TRBJ1-4	TGTGCCAGCAGCCCGAGGACAACTAATGAAAAACTGTTTTTT	CASSPRTTNEKLFF
-	TRBV18	-	TRBJ1-2	TGTGCCAGCTCCGAACACCGGGAACAACCTACGGACTATGGCTACACCTTC	CASSEHREQPTDYGYTF
-	TRBV6-1	-	TRBJ2-7	TGTGCCAGCAGTCCAACCGGGACGGTCTCCTACGAGCAGTACTTC	CASSPTGTVSYEQYF
-	TRBV5-1	TRBD1	TRBJ2-5	TGCGCCAGCAGCTTGGTAGGGGGCCTAGAGACCCAGTACTTC	CASSLVGGLETQYF
-	TRBV28	TRBD2	TRBJ2-1	TGTGCCAGCAGCCATTATGGGGCGGGAGGGCCGCGTGAGCAGTTCTTC	CASSHYGAGGPREQFF
-	TRBV5-1	-	TRBJ2-7	TGCGCCAGCAGTCCGGTAGATAGGGCAGGGCAATACGAGCAGTACTTC	CASSPVDRAGQYEQYF
-	TRBV19	-	TRBJ2-1	TGTGCCAGTAGTACAGCAGGATACTCCTACAATGAGCAGTTCTTC	CASSTAGYSYNEQFF
-	TRBV9	TRBD2	TRBJ2-1	TGTGCCAGCAGCCTCCTCGCTAGCGGGAGTTTGTCCTACAATGAGCAGTTCTTC	CASSLLASGSLSYNEQFF
-	TRBV7-2	-	TRBJ2-7	TGTGCCAGCAGCCCTACCTCAGGGTCCTACGAGCAGTACTTC	CASSPTSGSYEQYF
-	TRBV5-1	-	TRBJ1-6	TGCGCCAGCAGCTTGTCAAGAAATAATTCACCCCTCCACTTT	CASSLSRNNSPLHF
-	TRBV4-1	-	TRBJ2-7	TGCGCCAGCAGCCAGCCCCTGTACCCTCAAACTGGAGGGAAGTCCTACGAGCAGTACTTC	CASSQPLYPQTGGKSYEQYF
-	TRBV19	TRBD2	TRBJ2-1	TGTGCCAGTAGTAGCGGGACTAGCGGGGCGGGAGCCTACAATGAGCAGTTCTTC	CASSSGTSGAGAYNEQFF
-	TRBV25-1	-	TRBJ1-2	TGTGCCAGCAGTGAAATGGCATCCTATGGCTACACCTTC	CASSEMASYGYTF
-	TRBV7-9	-	TRBJ2-2	TGTGCCAGCAGCTTAGCGGGGCTGGACACCGGGGAGCTGTTTTTT	CASSLAGLDTGELFF
-	TRBV5-1	-	TRBJ2-1	TGCGCCAGCAGCTTGAGGACAAGGGAAGATGGGGATGAGCAGTTCTTC	CASSLRTREDGDEQFF
once	TRBV18	-	TRBJ2-4	TGTGCCAGCTCACCAGGGGGCTTAAAGAACATTCAGTACTTC	CASSPGGLKNIQYF
-	TRBV5-1	TRBD1	TRBJ1-5	TGCGCCAGCAGCCCGACAGGGGGCAATCAGCCCCAGCATTTT	CASSPTGGNQPQHF
-	TRBV7-7	-	TRBJ2-7	TGTGCCAGCAGCTTAGAAGGAAGTGGGGTCAGGTACGAGCAGTACTTC	CASSLEGSGVRYEQYF
-	TRBV4-1	TRBD2	TRBJ2-4	TGCGCCAGCAGCCAACCAACTAGCGGGGGAGCCAAAAACATTCAGTACTTC	CASSQPTSGGAKNIQYF
-	TRBV7-2	-	TRBJ2-2	TGTGCCAGCAGCAACAACAGGGTTACCGGGGAGCTGTTTTTT	CASSNNRVTGELFF
-	TRBV11-2	TRBD2	TRBJ2-1	TGTGCCAGCAGCCCCGGGACTAGCGGGAGCCAGAGTGAGCAGTTCTTC	CASSPGTSGSQSEQFF
-	TRBV18	TRBD1	TRBJ2-1	TGTGCCAGCTCACCCCCGGGACAGGGACTCAATGAGCAGTTCTTC	CASSPPGQGLNEQFF
-	TRBV19	-	TRBJ1-4	TGTGCCAGTAAGGGCAGGGGCAGCGCTAATGAAAAACTGTTTTTT	CASKGRGSANEKLFF
once	TRBV5-1	-	TRBJ2-1	TGCGCCAGCAGCTTGGGAGGCTTTACCTACAATGAGCAGTTCTTC	CASSLGGFTYNEQFF
-	TRBV11-2	-	TRBJ1-1	TGTGCCAGCAGCTTAGAATGGAACACTGAAGCTTTCTTT	CASSLEWNTEAFF
-	TRBV6-6	-	TRBJ2-7	TGTGCCAGCAGTTTATCACCACCGACCTACGAGCAGTACTTC	CASSLSPPTYEQYF
-	TRBV10-2	TRBD2	TRBJ2-1	TGCGCCAGCAGTCCGACTAGCGGTGAGCAGTTCTTC	CASSPTSGEQFF
-	TRBV28	-	TRBJ1-1	TGTGCCAGCAGCACTTTCCCGGGTACGAACACTGAAGCTTTCTTT	CASSTFPGTNTEAFF
-	TRBV25-1	TRBD2	TRBJ2-1	TGTGCCAGCAGTGCCCCCATACAGCGAGCGGGGCGGCAGCAGTTCTTC	CASSAPIQRAGRQQFF
few	TRBV15	TRBD1	TRBJ1-5	TGTGCCACCAGCAGAGATGGGACAGGGGTGCGGCAGCCCCAGCATTTT	CATSRDGTGVRQPQHF
few	TRBV6-1	-	TRBJ2-7	TGTGCCAGCAGTGACGGGGCCCCCTACGAGCAGTACTTC	CASSDGAPYEQYF
-	TRBV6-5	TRBD1	TRBJ1-2	TGTGCCAGCAGTCTCACTGGACAGGGAGGTGGCTACACCTTC	CASSLTGQGGGYTF
-	TRBV5-1	-	TRBJ1-3	TGCGCCAGCAGCCCCTGGACCGACAGTGGTGGCTCTGGAAACACCATATATTTT	CASSPWTDSGGSGNTIYF
once	TRBV28	TRBD1	TRBJ1-5	TGTGCCAGCAGGGACAGGCGGGGAGGAAATCAGCCCCAGCATTTT	CASRDRRGGNQPQHF
-	TRBV6-1	-	TRBJ1-2	TGTGCCAGCAGTGGGGACATGGCCTACTATGGCTACACCTTC	CASSGDMAYYGYTF